Below, 13 T cell receptor beta chains from the same sample are listed, as sequenced in a study of cytomegalovirus exposure and HLA in healthy donors listed by TCRdb under 2017. The protocol used for the library was the immunoSEQ multiplex PCR assay. For the multiplex PCR, a mixture combining 60 forward primers for TCR Vbeta segments and 13 reverse primers for TCR Jbeta segments was used. The clones in this table, taken by TCRdb from immuneACCESS, are in-frame only. Not every clone is retained; where verified, under half of the shortfall comes from an unresolved V gene, and the cause of the rest is unknown. The sample has 150,000 to 200,000 clones on record, 84% of them singletons. Of the sample, 4.8% falls within the top ten clones. The sample taken for sequencing was PBMCs. The receptors stem from a girl aged 5-17 years in good health and CMV-seropositive.

The chain joins TRBV5-1 to TRBJ2-3; 7 bases map to TRBD1. With V trimmed by 0 bases and J by 2 bases, 9 bases remained unmatched. This CDR3 contains 17 residues. Germline V lookup: CDR1 SGHRS, CDR2 YFSETQ. CDR3 residues: CASSLAGDRASTDTQYF. CDR3 nucleotide sequence: TGCGCCAGCAGCTTGGCCGGCGACAGGGCTTCCACAGATACGCAGTATTTT. The whole variable domain, filled in from reference TRBV5-1 and TRBJ2-3, reads KAGVTQTPRYLIKTRGQQVTLSCSPISGHRSVSWYQQTPGQGLQFLFEYFSETQRNKGNFPGRFSGRQFSNSRSEMNVSTLELGDSALYLCASSLAGDRASTDTQYFGPGTRLTVL.

The count of this clone is one. This chain uses TRBV7-2 with TRBJ1-3, with D possibly TRBD1 on 5 matching bases. The CDR3 length is 15 residues. Germline values: CDR1 SGHTA, CDR2 FQGNSA. The V end lost 5 bases, the J end lost 0 bases, and 11 bases lay between the germline ends. CDR3 DNA: TGTGCCAGCAGCACCCCAGGGATCTCTGGAAACACCATATATTTT. The encoded protein is CASSTPGISGNTIYF.

This clone is a singleton in its sample. This sample also contains other DNA sequences that code for the same CDR3. The CDR3 DNA sequence: TGTGCCAGCAGTGTACTAGCGGGGGGATACAATGAGCAGTTCTTC. Translating gives CASSVLAGGYNEQFF. The chain carries TRBV6-1 and TRBJ2-1; 12 positions agree with TRBD2. The CDR3 totals 15 residues. After removal of 4 bases from V and 4 bases from J, the junction contained 2 bases not matched to a gene. CDR1 is MNHNS and CDR2 is SASEGT in the germline V gene.

This clone showed up just a few times. The V gene is TRBV21-1, the J gene TRBJ2-6; the D call TRBD1 from the table was never checked on the DNA. TRBV21-1 represents a pseudogene. The CDR3 is 17 residues long. The CDR3 here is CASSGGQGGSGANVLTF. The CDR3 region has the DNA TGTGCCAGCAGCGGAGGACAGGGGGGATCTGGGGCCAACGTCCTGACTTTC.

The V call is TRBV6-6, the J call TRBJ2-7; 9 nucleotides match TRBD1. The germline CDR1 and CDR2 sequences are MNHNY and SVGAGI (reference sequence). This CDR3 contains 15 residues. The V segment lost 6 bases and the J segment 3 bases; nucleotides outside the gene matches: 9. DNA for the CDR3: TGTGCCAGCAGCCCCAGGGACAGGGTACACTACGAGCAGTACTTC. As protein: CASSPRDRVHYEQYF.

This clone was found once. V and J are TRBV5-4 and TRBJ2-2; D is uncertain. This CDR3 is 12 amino acids long. Germline V gives CDR1 SGHNT, CDR2 YYREEE (reference sequence). Trimming took off 7 bases at V and 2 bases at J, with 6 bases between the two ends. CDR3 sequence reads: CASAGNTGELFF. In DNA, the CDR3 is TGTGCCAGCGCAGGAAACACCGGGGAGCTGTTTTTT. The full variable domain, with the rest looked up from reference TRBV5-4 and TRBJ2-2, is ETGVTQSPTHLIKTRGQQVTLRCSSQSGHNTVSWYQQALGQGPQFIFQYYREEENGRGNFPPRFSGLQFPNYSSELNVNALELDDSALYLCASAGNTGELFFGEGSRLTVL.

This sequence joins TRBV15 and TRBJ2-3, with D possibly matching TRBD1 (5 bases). V lost 1 base to trimming and J lost 2 bases, with 10 bases between them. The CDR3 runs 15 residues. Germline lookup yields CDR1 LNHNV and CDR2 YYDKDF (reference sequence). The CDR3 DNA is TGTGCCACCAGCAGAGGGGGCAGGGTCACAGATACGCAGTATTTT. Its protein is CATSRGGRVTDTQYF.

This clone was observed once. The rearrangement uses TRBV10-3 and TRBJ2-1; 8 positions match TRBD1. The CDR3 is 18 residues long. Germline lookup yields CDR1 ENHRY and CDR2 SYGVKD. With V trimmed by 3 bases and J by 8 bases, 18 bases remained unmatched. The CDR3 region has the DNA TGTGCCATCAGTGACCAGGGACAGACAGGGGTCGCTGGGGATGAGCAGTTCTTC. This gives the protein CAISDQGQTGVAGDEQFF.

This clone was picked up a small number of times. The CDR3 region has the DNA TGTGCCAGCAGCCCTAACGCCGCAGGGGACACTGAAGCTTTCTTT. Amino acid sequence: CASSPNAAGDTEAFF. The chain recombines TRBV9 with TRBJ1-1, with a possible D match to TRBD1 (6 bases). There are 15 residues in the CDR3. Germline lookup yields CDR1 SGDLS and CDR2 YYNGEE. Trimming shortened V by 4 bases and J by 3 bases, and 16 bases separated the two germline ends.

CDR3 residues: CASTSGDRDGYTF. CDR3 nucleotides: TGTGCCAGCACCTCAGGGGATCGAGATGGCTACACCTTC. The chain links TRBV6-1 to TRBJ1-2; possibly TRBD1 for D (6 bases). Germline values: CDR1 MNHNS, CDR2 SASEGT. V lost 7 bases and J lost 6, with 15 bases in between. This CDR3 spans 13 amino acids.

The J gene is TRBJ1-2, the V gene TRBV19, with D maybe TRBD1 (6 bases). CDR1 and CDR2 from the germline V gene are LNHDA and SQIVND (reference sequence). The V and J ends lost 8 bases and 2 bases respectively, with 9 bases between them. The CDR3 is 12 amino acids. Here the CDR3 reads CASEDRNYGYTF. Written as DNA, the CDR3 is TGTGCCAGTGAGGACAGAAACTATGGCTACACCTTC.

This sequence joins TRBV4-1 and TRBJ1-3, with D possibly being TRBD1 (6 bases). This CDR3 is 15 amino acids long. Trimming pared 5 bases from V and 0 bases from J, leaving 11 bases between. Germline V lookup: CDR1 MGHRA, CDR2 YSYEKL. Here the CDR3 DNA reads TGCGCCAGCAGCTCCCCGGGACACTCTGGAAACACCATATATTTT. Residues: CASSSPGHSGNTIYF.

CDR3 sequence: CASSLVKLAGVYNEQFF. In DNA form, the CDR3 reads TGTGCCAGCAGCTTGGTTAAACTAGCGGGGGTTTACAATGAGCAGTTCTTC. The chain is built from TRBV5-4 and TRBJ2-1; 11 bases are a match to TRBD2. V lost 0 bases, J lost 4 bases, and 6 bases stayed unmatched. Germline V lookup: CDR1 SGHNT, CDR2 YYREEE (reference sequence). This CDR3 has 17 residues.